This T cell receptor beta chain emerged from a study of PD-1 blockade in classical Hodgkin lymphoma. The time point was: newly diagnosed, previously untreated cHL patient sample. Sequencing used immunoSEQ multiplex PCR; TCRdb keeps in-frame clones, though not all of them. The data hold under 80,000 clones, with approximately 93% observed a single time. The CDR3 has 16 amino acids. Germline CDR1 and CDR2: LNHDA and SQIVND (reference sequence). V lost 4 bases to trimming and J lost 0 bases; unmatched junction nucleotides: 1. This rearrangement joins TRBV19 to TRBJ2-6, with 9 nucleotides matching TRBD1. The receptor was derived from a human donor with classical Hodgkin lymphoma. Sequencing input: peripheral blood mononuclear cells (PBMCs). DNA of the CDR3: TGTGCCAGTAGTAGGGACAGGGTCTCTGGGGCCAACGTCCTGACTTTC. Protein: CASSRDRVSGANVLTF.